The source of this T cell receptor beta chain is a study of blood T cell repertoires in COVID-19. Study-level information: Material from acute and convalescent COVID-19 was sourced from the United States, Italy and Spain.

Cohorts were determined from participant-reported clinical history. Sequencing used immunoSEQ multiplex PCR; TCRdb keeps in-frame clones, though not all of them. The profile covers around 250,000 clones, with around 85% appearing a single time and 8.5% to 9.5% taken by the ten largest. CDR1 and CDR2 (germline): MRHNA, SNTAGT. With 0 bases clipped from V and 6 bases from J, the junction kept 7 bases outside the gene matches. This CDR3 is 15 amino acids long. The TCR sequence derives from a woman aged 45-65 years with acute COVID-19. The rearrangement joins TRBV6-4 to TRBJ1-1, with 7 bases lining up with TRBD1. Sequencing was done on a sample of PBMCs or T cells enriched from blood (not recorded which). The CDR3 nucleotides are TGTGCCAGCAGTGACTCGACAGGGCCGCGGGCTGAAGCTTTCTTT. Its protein is CASSDSTGPRAEAFF.